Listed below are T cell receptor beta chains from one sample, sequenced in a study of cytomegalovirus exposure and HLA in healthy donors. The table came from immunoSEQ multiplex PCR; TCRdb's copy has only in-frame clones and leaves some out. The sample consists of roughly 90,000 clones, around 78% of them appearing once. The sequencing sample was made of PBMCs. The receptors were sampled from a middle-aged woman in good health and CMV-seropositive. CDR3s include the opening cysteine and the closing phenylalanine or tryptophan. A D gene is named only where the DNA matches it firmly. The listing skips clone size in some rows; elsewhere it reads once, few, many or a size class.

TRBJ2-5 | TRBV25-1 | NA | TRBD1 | TGTGCCAGCGGACAGGGGTCCGAGACCCAGTACTTC | CASGQGSETQYF
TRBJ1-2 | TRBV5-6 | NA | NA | TGTGCCAGCAGCACTGGGACAAATCTAGCTAACTATGGCTACACCTTC | CASSTGTNLANYGYTF
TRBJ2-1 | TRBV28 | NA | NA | TGTGCCAGCAGGTCCCGGACGGAGGCATACTTCTTC | CASRSRTEAYFF
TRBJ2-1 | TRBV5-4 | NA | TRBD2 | TGTGCCAGCAGCTTGGCTCCGGGACTAGCCGGCAATGAGCAGTTCTTC | CASSLAPGLAGNEQFF
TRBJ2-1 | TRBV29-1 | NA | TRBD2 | TGCAGCGCACCAACTGCCGGGACTAGCCGCTACAATGAGCAGTTCTTC | CSAPTAGTSRYNEQFF
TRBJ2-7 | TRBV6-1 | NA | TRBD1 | TGTGCCAGCAGTGAAGCGGTGGGGACAGTTTCCTACGAGCAGTACTTC | CASSEAVGTVSYEQYF
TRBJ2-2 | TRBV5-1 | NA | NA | TGCGCCAGCAGCTTGCGGACAGACCCCGCGAACACCGGGGAGCTGTTTTTT | CASSLRTDPANTGELFF
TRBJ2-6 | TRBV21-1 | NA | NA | TGTGCCAGCAACACTGCGCGGCCTCCGCTTGCGGGGGCCAACGTCCTGACTTTC | CASNTARPPLAGANVLTF
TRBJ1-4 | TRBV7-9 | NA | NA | TGTGCCAGCAGCCGCGGGGGGGAAAAACTGTTTTTT | CASSRGGEKLFF
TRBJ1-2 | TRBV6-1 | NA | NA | TGTGCCAGCAGTTCTGCTGGCTCCCTCTCTGGCTACACCTTC | CASSSAGSLSGYTF
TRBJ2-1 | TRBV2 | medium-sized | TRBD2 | TGTGCCAGCAAGGTCCTAGCGGTCAATGAGCAGTTCTTC | CASKVLAVNEQFF
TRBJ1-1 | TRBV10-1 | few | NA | TGCGCCAGCAGGGATGTGGCGAGGGAAGCTTTCTTT | CASRDVAREAFF
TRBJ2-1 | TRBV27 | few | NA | TGTGCCAGCAGTTTGAACAGGTACAATGAGCAGTTCTTC | CASSLNRYNEQFF
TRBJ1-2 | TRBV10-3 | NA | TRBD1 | TGTGCCATCAGTACAACCCATAATCAGGGGGACTATGGCTACACCTTC | CAISTTHNQGDYGYTF
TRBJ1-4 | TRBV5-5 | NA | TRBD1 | TGTGCCAGCAGCTTAGACAGGGCTGAAAAACTGTTTTTT | CASSLDRAEKLFF
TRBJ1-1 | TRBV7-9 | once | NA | TGTGCCAGCAGCCGGTACGGTGAAGCTTTCTTT | CASSRYGEAFF
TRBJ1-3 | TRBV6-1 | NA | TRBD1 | TGTGCCAGCAGTGGAACAGGGGAGATCTCTGGAAACACCATATATTTT | CASSGTGEISGNTIYF
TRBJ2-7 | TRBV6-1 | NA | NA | TGTGCCAGTATGAGGGAGTACTACGAGCAGTACTTC | CASMREYYEQYF
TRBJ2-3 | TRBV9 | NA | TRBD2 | TGTGCCAGCAGCTACGGACTAGCGGGATTCACAGATACGCAGTATTTT | CASSYGLAGFTDTQYF
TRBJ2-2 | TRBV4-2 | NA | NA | TGTGCCAGCAGCCAAGGGGGGCTGTTGGGCGGGGAGCTGTTTTTT | CASSQGGLLGGELFF
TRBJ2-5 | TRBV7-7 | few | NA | TGTGCTAGCAGCTCGCGGGTTCAAGAGACCCAGTACTTC | CASSSRVQETQYF
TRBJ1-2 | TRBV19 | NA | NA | TGTGCCAGTAGCCAAGGACAGCAAGATGGCTACACCTTC | CASSQGQQDGYTF
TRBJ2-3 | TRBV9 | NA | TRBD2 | TGTGCCAGCAGCGGAAGGACTAGCGGGAGGGCCGGGTCCACAGATACGCAGTATTTT | CASSGRTSGRAGSTDTQYF
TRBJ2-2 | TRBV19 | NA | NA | TGTGCCAGTACCCGGGCTAGCGCTATACCGAACACCGGGGAGCTGTTTTTT | CASTRASAIPNTGELFF
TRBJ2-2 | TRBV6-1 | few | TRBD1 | TGTGCCACCGGGACAGGGGTCGACACCGGGGAGCTGTTTTTT | CATGTGVDTGELFF
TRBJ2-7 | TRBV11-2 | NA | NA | TGTGCCAGCAGCTTAGGAAGAGTTCACAGGGACGACCGCTACGAGCAGTACTTC | CASSLGRVHRDDRYEQYF
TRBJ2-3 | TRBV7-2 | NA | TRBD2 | TGTGCCAGCAGCTTATACGGGACTAGCGGGAGGGCCGCCACAGATACGCAGTATTTT | CASSLYGTSGRAATDTQYF
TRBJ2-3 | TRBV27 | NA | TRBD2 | TGTGCCAGCAGTTTGACTAGCGGGATACTAACAGATACGCAGTATTTT | CASSLTSGILTDTQYF
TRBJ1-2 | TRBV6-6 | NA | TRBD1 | TGTGCCAGCAGTTACGGGCAGGGGGCAGGCTATGGCTACACCTTC | CASSYGQGAGYGYTF
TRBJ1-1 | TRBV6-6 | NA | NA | TGTGCCAGCAGTTACCACGCGGGGCGGACTGAAGCTTTCTTT | CASSYHAGRTEAFF
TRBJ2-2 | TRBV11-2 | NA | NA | TGTGCCAGCAGCGATCCTATGCGGGTGAACACCGGGGAGCTGTTTTTT | CASSDPMRVNTGELFF
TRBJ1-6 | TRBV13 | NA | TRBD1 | TGTGCCAGCAGACCTCAGGGGGCGAGGAATTCACCCCTCCACTTT | CASRPQGARNSPLHF
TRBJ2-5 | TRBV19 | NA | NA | TGTGCCAGTAGTATACGCCCCTTCCCGGGGGAGGTGGAGACCCAGTACTTC | CASSIRPFPGEVETQYF
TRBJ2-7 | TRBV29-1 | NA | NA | TGCAGCGCCTCGACAGGTGGCGAGCAGTACTTC | CSASTGGEQYF
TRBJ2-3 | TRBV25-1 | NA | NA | TGTGCCAGCAGCCTTACCGCAGGGGCCGCTTCGTCAGATACGCAGTATTTT | CASSLTAGAASSDTQYF
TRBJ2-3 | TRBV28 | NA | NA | TGTGCCAGCAGCCTCAACAGGGTTAAGGCAGATACGCAGTATTTT | CASSLNRVKADTQYF
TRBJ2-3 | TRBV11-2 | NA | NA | TGTGCCAGCAGCTTAGCAGAGTTAGGGGCTAACACAGATACGCAGTATTTT | CASSLAELGANTDTQYF
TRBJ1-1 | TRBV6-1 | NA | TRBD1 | TGTGCCAGCAGTGGGGGGACAGCAGGTGATGGCCAGGAAGCTTTCTTT | CASSGGTAGDGQEAFF
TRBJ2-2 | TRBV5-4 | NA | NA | TGTGCCAGCAGTAGAGGCAGGGGCGGCGTCGGGGAGCTGTTTTTT | CASSRGRGGVGELFF
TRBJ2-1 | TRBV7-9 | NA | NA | TGTGCCAGCAGTTCACAACAGCTCGATGAGCAGTTCTTC | CASSSQQLDEQFF
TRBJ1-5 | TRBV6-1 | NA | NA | TGTGCCAGCAGTGTCGGGAGCAATCAGCCCCAGCATTTT | CASSVGSNQPQHF
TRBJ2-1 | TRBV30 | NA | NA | TGTGCCTGGATGACAAATAGTTGGAATGAGCAGTTCTTC | CAWMTNSWNEQFF
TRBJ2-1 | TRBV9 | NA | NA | TGTGCCAGCAGCGTAGGAGAAGCGACCTCCTACAATGAGCAGTTCTTC | CASSVGEATSYNEQFF
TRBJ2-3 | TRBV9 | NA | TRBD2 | TGTGCCAGCAGCACTTCTAGCGGGACCACAGATACGCAGTATTTT | CASSTSSGTTDTQYF
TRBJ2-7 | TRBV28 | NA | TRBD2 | TGTGCCAGCAGTTTACTAGCGGGGAGCTACGAGCAGTACTTC | CASSLLAGSYEQYF
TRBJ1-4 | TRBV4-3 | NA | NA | TGCGCCAGCAGCCAAGACAGGGGTGAAAAACTGTTTTTT | CASSQDRGEKLFF
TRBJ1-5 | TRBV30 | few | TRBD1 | TGTGCCTGGAGACAGGGGAATAGCAATCAGCCCCAGCATTTT | CAWRQGNSNQPQHF
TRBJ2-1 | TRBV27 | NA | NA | TGTGCCAGCAGTTTTTGGCTAGATTCCTACAATGAGCAGTTCTTC | CASSFWLDSYNEQFF
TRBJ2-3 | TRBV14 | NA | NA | TGTGCCAGCAGCCAAGGGCTTAGCGGAAGCACAGATACGCAGTATTTT | CASSQGLSGSTDTQYF
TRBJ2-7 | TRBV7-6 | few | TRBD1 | TGTGCCAGCAGCTTCGACAGGGGGCGTTACGAGCAGTACTTC | CASSFDRGRYEQYF
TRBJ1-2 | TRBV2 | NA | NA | TGTGCCAGCAGTGACCGGAGGCCCCAGAACTATGGCTACACCTTC | CASSDRRPQNYGYTF
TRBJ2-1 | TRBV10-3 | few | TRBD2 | TGTGCCATCAGTGTGGTAGCGGGAGAGGAGGATGAGCAGTTCTTC | CAISVVAGEEDEQFF
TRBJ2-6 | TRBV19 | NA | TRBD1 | TGTGCCAGTAGTGTTAGACAGGGGGCCATGTCTGGGGCCAACGTCCTGACTTTC | CASSVRQGAMSGANVLTF